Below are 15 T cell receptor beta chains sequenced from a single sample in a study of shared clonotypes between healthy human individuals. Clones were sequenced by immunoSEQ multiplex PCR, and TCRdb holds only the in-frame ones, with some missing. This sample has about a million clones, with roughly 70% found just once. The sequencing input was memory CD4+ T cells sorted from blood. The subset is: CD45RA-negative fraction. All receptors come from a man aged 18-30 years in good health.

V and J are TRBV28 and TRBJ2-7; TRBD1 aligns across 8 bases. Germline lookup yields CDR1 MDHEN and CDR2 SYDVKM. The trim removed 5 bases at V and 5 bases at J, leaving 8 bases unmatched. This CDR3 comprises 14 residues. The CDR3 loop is CASSTQTGVDEQYF. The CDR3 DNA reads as TGTGCCAGCAGTACCCAGACAGGGGTCGACGAGCAGTACTTC.

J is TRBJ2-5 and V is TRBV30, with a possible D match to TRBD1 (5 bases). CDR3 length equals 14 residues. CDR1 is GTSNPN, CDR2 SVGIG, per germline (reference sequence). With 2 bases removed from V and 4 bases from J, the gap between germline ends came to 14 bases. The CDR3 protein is CAWSRQGKAETQYF. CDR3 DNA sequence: TGTGCCTGGAGTCGCCAGGGAAAGGCAGAGACCCAGTACTTC.

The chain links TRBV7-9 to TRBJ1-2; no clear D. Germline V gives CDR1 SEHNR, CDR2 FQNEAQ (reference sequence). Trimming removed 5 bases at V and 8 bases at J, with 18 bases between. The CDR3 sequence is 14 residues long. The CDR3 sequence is CASSPPVARTGYTF. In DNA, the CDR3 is TGTGCCAGCAGCCCTCCAGTGGCCCGCACCGGCTACACCTTC.

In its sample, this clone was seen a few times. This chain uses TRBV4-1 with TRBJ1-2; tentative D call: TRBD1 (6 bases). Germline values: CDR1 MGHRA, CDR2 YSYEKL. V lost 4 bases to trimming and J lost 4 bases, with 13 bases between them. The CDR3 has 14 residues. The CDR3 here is CASSLGGAGYGYTF. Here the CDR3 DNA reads TGCGCCAGCAGCCTCGGGGGCGCGGGCTATGGCTACACCTTC.

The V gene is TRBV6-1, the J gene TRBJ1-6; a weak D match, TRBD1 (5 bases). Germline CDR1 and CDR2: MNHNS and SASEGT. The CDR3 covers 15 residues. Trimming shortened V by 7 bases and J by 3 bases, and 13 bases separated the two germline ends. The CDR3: CASTRDLDYNSPLHF. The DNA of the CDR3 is TGTGCCAGCACGCGGGACCTAGACTATAATTCACCCCTCCACTTT.

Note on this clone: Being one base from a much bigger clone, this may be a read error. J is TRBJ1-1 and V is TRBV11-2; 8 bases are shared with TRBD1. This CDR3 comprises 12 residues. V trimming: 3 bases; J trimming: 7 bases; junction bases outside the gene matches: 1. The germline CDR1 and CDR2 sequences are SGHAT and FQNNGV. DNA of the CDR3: TGTGCCAGCAGCTTTGGACAGGGTGAAGCTTTCTTT. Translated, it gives CASSFGQGEAFF.

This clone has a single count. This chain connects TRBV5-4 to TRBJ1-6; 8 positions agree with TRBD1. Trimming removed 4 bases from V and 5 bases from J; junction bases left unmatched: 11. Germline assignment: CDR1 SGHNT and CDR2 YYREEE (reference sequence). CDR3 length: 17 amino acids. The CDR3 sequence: CASSTQTGGGNNSPLHF. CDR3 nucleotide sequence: TGTGCCAGCAGCACACAAACAGGGGGAGGGAATAATTCACCCCTCCACTTT. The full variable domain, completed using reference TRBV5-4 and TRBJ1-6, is ETGVTQSPTHLIKTRGQQVTLRCSSQSGHNTVSWYQQALGQGPQFIFQYYREEENGRGNFPPRFSGLQFPNYSSELNVNALELDDSALYLCASSTQTGGGNNSPLHFGNGTRLTVT.

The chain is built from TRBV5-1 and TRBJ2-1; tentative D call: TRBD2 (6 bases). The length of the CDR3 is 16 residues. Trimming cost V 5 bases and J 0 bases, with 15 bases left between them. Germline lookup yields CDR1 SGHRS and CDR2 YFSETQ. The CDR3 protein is CASRPVGGSSYNEQFF. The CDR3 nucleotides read TGCGCCAGCAGGCCGGTCGGGGGTAGCTCCTACAATGAGCAGTTCTTC.

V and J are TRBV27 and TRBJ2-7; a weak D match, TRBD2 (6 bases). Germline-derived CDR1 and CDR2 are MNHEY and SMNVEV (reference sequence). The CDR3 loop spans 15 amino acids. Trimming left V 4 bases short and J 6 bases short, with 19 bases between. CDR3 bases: TGTGCCAGCAGTTCGCGGACTAATGTTAAGACCGAGCAGTACTTC. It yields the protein CASSSRTNVKTEQYF.

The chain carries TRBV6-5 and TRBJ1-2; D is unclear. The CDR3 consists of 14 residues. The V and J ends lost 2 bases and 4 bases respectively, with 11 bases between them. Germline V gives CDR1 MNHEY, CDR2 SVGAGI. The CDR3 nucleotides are TGTGCCAGCAGTTACAGGGAGCCGGGCTATGGCTACACCTTC. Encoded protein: CASSYREPGYGYTF.

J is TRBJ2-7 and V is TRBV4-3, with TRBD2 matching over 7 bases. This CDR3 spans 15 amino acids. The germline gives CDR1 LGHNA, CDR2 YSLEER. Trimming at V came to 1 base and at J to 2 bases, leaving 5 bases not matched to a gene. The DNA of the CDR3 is TGCGCCAGCAGCCAAGCAGGGAGCGGGACCTACGAGCAGTACTTC. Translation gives CASSQAGSGTYEQYF.

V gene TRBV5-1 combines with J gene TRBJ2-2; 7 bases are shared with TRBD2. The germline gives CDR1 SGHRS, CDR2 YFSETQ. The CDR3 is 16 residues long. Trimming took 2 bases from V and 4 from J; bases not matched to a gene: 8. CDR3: CASSLAIAGGTGELFF. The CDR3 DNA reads TGCGCCAGCAGCTTAGCAATAGCGGGTGGCACCGGGGAGCTGTTTTTT.

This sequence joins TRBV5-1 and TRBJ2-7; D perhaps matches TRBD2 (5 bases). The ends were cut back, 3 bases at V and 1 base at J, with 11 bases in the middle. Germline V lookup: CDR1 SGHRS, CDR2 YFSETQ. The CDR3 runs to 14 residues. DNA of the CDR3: TGCGCCAGCAGCTCAATTACGGGGTCCTACGAGCAGTACTTC. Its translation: CASSSITGSYEQYF. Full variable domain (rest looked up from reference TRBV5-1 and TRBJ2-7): KAGVTQTPRYLIKTRGQQVTLSCSPISGHRSVSWYQQTPGQGLQFLFEYFSETQRNKGNFPGRFSGRQFSNSRSEMNVSTLELGDSALYLCASSSITGSYEQYFGPGTRLTVT.

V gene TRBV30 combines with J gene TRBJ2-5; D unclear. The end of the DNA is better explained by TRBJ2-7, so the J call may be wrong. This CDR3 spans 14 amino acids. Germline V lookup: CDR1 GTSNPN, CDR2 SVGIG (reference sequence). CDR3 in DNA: TGTGCCTGGAGTGTGGCCCCACGATACGACGAGCAGTACTTC. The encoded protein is CAWSVAPRYDEQYF.

The CDR3: CASSMDSNYGYTF. Written as DNA, the CDR3 is TGTGCCAGCAGCATGGACAGTAACTATGGCTACACCTTC. The chain is built from TRBV6-5 and TRBJ1-2; tentative D call: TRBD1 (6 bases). Germline CDR1 and CDR2: MNHEY and SVGAGI. V was shortened by 6 bases and J by 1 base, with 9 bases between the two germline ends. This CDR3 is built from 13 residues.